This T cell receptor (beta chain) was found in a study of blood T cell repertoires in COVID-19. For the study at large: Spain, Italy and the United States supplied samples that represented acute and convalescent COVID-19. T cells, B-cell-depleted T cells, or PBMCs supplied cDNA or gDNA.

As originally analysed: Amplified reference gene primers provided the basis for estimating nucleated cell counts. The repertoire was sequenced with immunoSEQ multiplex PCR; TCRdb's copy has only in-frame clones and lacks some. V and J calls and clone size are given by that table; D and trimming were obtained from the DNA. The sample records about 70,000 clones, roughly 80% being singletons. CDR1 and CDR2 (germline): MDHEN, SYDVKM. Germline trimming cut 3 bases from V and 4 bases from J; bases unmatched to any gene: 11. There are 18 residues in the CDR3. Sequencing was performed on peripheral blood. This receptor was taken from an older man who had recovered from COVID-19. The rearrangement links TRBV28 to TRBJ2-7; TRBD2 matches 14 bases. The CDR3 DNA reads TGTGCCAGCAGTTTTTTAGGACTAGCGGGGGGACGTAGATACGAGCAGTACTTC. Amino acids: CASSFLGLAGGRRYEQYF.